Listed here are 27 T cell receptor beta chains from one sample, sequenced in a study of shared clonotypes between healthy human individuals. Sequenced by immunoSEQ multiplex PCR; TCRdb stores in-frame clones only, minus some. The sample shows about 2.3 million clones, under 95% of them seen only once. Sequencing was carried out using naive CD4+ T cells from PBMCs. Subset given: CD45RA+ positively selected. The receptors originated from a man between 18 and 35 years old in good health. Some clones in this sample may be carry-over from other donors' samples.

The chain joins TRBV7-2 to TRBJ2-2, with a weak D call TRBD2 (5 bases). Between the trimmed V and J ends, which lost 6 bases and 5 bases, there was a span of 13 bases. Germline values: CDR1 SGHTA, CDR2 FQGNSA. The CDR3 is made up of 14 amino acids. CDR3 amino acids: CASSSDPGTGELFF. CDR3 in DNA: TGTGCCAGCAGTTCGGACCCGGGGACCGGGGAGCTGTTTTTT.

A single count supports this clone. The V gene is TRBV18, the J gene TRBJ1-1; D possibly corresponds to TRBD1 (5 bases). Germline V gene data show CDR1 as KGHSH and CDR2 as LQKENI. V was trimmed by 2 bases and J by 4 bases, leaving 11 bases between them. The length of the CDR3 is 14 residues. CDR3 in amino acids: CASSPGARRTEAFF. The DNA of the CDR3 is TGTGCCAGCTCACCAGGGGCGCGTCGCACTGAAGCTTTCTTT.

This clone was counted between two and nine times. The genes are TRBV10-1 and TRBJ1-3; no clear D gene. Germline V CDR1 and CDR2: WNHNN, SYGVQD (reference sequence). Trimming left V 6 bases short and J 0 bases short, with 15 bases between. CDR3 size: 16 residues. The DNA for the CDR3 is TGCGCCAGCAGAGAAGGACTGACGGCCTCTGGAAACACCATATATTTT. Protein sequence: CASREGLTASGNTIYF.

The chain couples TRBV5-4 to TRBJ2-5, with a possible D match to TRBD2 (6 bases). CDR1 and CDR2 from the germline V gene are SGHNT and YYREEE (reference sequence). The CDR3 is made up of 16 amino acids. V was trimmed by 0 bases and J by 4 bases, leaving 16 bases between them. The CDR3 DNA follows: TGTGCCAGCAGCTTGGTAATGGGCCCCGGGGGAGAGACCCAGTACTTC. This gives the protein CASSLVMGPGGETQYF.

The chain carries TRBV10-3 and TRBJ2-3; a weak D match, TRBD1 (5 bases). Germline V lookup: CDR1 ENHRY, CDR2 SYGVKD. Between the trimmed V and J ends, which lost 6 bases and 0 bases, there was a span of 10 bases. This CDR3 spans 14 amino acids. CDR3 in DNA: TGTGCCATCAGGGAGACAGCGAGCACAGATACGCAGTATTTT. Translating gives CAIRETASTDTQYF.

The rearrangement joins TRBV4-1 to TRBJ1-1; D gene ambiguous. This CDR3 contains 15 residues. Trimming removed 1 base at V and 1 base at J, with 10 bases between. Germline V gene data show CDR1 as MGHRA and CDR2 as YSYEKL. CDR3 loop: CASSQGLISNTEAFF. CDR3 DNA: TGCGCCAGCAGCCAAGGGTTAATTTCGAACACTGAAGCTTTCTTT.

The chain links TRBV11-2 to TRBJ2-7; D tentatively reads TRBD1 or TRBD2 (5 bases each). Germline CDR1 is SGHAT and CDR2 is FQNNGV. There are 17 residues in the CDR3. With 2 bases removed from V and 5 bases from J, the gap between germline ends came to 22 bases. The CDR3 here is CASSLMARGRRGNEQYF. The CDR3 DNA is TGTGCCAGCAGCTTAATGGCCCGGGGCCGTCGGGGCAACGAGCAGTACTTC.

CDR3 nucleotide sequence: TGTGCCAGCAGTCAAGAAGATAGCAATCAGCCCCAGCATTTT. It translates to CASSQEDSNQPQHF. The rearrangement joins TRBV6-6 to TRBJ1-5, with D hard to call. Germline assignment: CDR1 MNHNY and CDR2 SVGAGI (reference sequence). V lost 5 bases to trimming and J lost 0 bases, with 8 bases between them. The CDR3 has 14 residues.

The chain joins TRBV4-1 to TRBJ1-2; D not resolved. Germline assignment: CDR1 MGHRA and CDR2 YSYEKL. Trimming took off 1 base at V and 6 bases at J, with 6 bases between the two ends. The CDR3 runs to 12 residues. The CDR3 DNA is TGCGCCAGCAGCCAAGGAGGCAATGGCTACACCTTC. Its translation: CASSQGGNGYTF.

This clone was observed a handful of times. This rearrangement joins TRBV25-1 to TRBJ2-2; D gene uncertain. The ends were cut back, 0 bases at V and 7 bases at J, with 15 bases in the middle. Germline CDR1 MGHDK, CDR2 SYGVNS. This CDR3 comprises 16 residues. CDR3 sequence: CASSEYPLGGIGELFF. CDR3 DNA: TGTGCCAGCAGTGAATATCCCCTAGGTGGGATCGGGGAGCTGTTTTTT.

This chain links TRBV28 with TRBJ2-7; 12 nucleotides align to TRBD2. Germline CDR1 MDHEN, CDR2 SYDVKM. The J segment lost 5 bases and the V segment lost 6 bases, leaving 8 bases of the junction unmatched. This CDR3 has 15 amino acids. CDR3 sequence: CASRTSGGVSHEQYF. The CDR3, as DNA: TGTGCCAGCAGGACTAGCGGGGGAGTTTCGCACGAGCAGTACTTC.

This chain joins TRBV5-4 and TRBJ2-2; D may be TRBD2 (6 bases). Between the trimmed V and J ends, which lost 10 bases and 1 base, there was a span of 11 bases. CDR3 length: 13 residues. In germline, CDR1 is SGHNT, CDR2 YYREEE (reference sequence). The chain's CDR3 is CAGGRENTGELFF. Written as DNA, the CDR3 is TGTGCCGGGGGGAGAGAGAACACCGGGGAGCTGTTTTTT.

The V and J genes are TRBV18 and TRBJ2-1, with D perhaps TRBD1 (6 bases). The germline CDR1 and CDR2 sequences are KGHSH and LQKENI. V was clipped by 6 bases and J by 9 bases, with 12 bases between them. The CDR3 length is 12 residues. The CDR3 DNA reads TGTGCCAGCTCTCCGACAGGCTCTGAGCAGTTCTTC. This gives the protein CASSPTGSEQFF.

Comments on this clone: Other DNA sequences of this sample code for an identical CDR3. V gene TRBV28 combines with J gene TRBJ1-5; weak D call: TRBD1 (6 bases). The CDR3 has 16 residues. Germline V lookup: CDR1 MDHEN, CDR2 SYDVKM. Between the trimmed V and J ends, which lost 6 bases and 0 bases, there was a span of 15 bases. As DNA, the CDR3 is TGTGCCAGCAGCTTAACAGGGAGGGGTAGCAATCAGCCCCAGCATTTT. It is translated as CASSLTGRGSNQPQHF.

The chain couples TRBV9 to TRBJ1-3; D unresolved. With 4 bases removed from V and 3 bases from J, the gap between germline ends came to 8 bases. Germline V CDR1 and CDR2: SGDLS, YYNGEE. CDR3 length: 13 residues. The CDR3 loop reads CASSPPGGNTIYF. The CDR3 coding sequence is TGTGCCAGCAGCCCGCCGGGTGGAAACACCATATATTTT.

The V call is TRBV11-2, the J call TRBJ1-1; 7 nucleotides line up with TRBD1. J was trimmed by 0 bases and V by 6 bases; bases with no gene match: 7. Germline CDR1 and CDR2: SGHAT and FQNNGV. CDR3 length: 15 amino acids. The CDR3 nucleotides are TGTGCCAGCAGGCAGAGGGGGCTCATGAACACTGAAGCTTTCTTT. Translating it yields CASRQRGLMNTEAFF.

The J gene is TRBJ1-1, the V gene TRBV6-5; 10 bases match TRBD1. V was clipped by 0 bases and J by 3 bases; unmatched bases: 4. The CDR3 contains 16 residues. Germline V lookup: CDR1 MNHEY, CDR2 SVGAGI. The CDR3 DNA reads TGTGCCAGCAGTTACTCGGGACAGGGGATAGACACTGAAGCTTTCTTT. This codes for CASSYSGQGIDTEAFF.

The chain is built from TRBV5-1 and TRBJ1-1; 12 bases map to TRBD1. CDR1 is SGHRS and CDR2 is YFSETQ in the germline V gene. Germline trimming cut 0 bases from V and 1 base from J; bases unmatched to any gene: 7. This CDR3 has 18 amino acids. CDR3 region: CASSLELGQGAGNTEAFF. The CDR3 DNA reads TGCGCCAGCAGCTTGGAACTGGGACAGGGGGCCGGGAACACTGAAGCTTTCTTT.

This chain links TRBV7-3 with TRBJ2-3; 8 bases are a match to TRBD2. V dropped 0 bases and J dropped 8; count of bases not matched to a gene: 4. Germline V gene lookup returns CDR1 SGHTA and CDR2 FQGTGA. The CDR3 runs 14 residues. The CDR3, as DNA: TGTGCCAGCAGCTTAACCGGGAGGGCCGGTACGCAGTATTTT. Amino acids: CASSLTGRAGTQYF.

The V and J genes are TRBV7-9 and TRBJ1-2, with 8 bases matching TRBD1. V was clipped by 11 bases and J by 6 bases; unmatched bases: 8. CDR3 size: 12 residues. The V gene's germline CDR1 is SEHNR and CDR2 FQNEAQ (reference sequence). CDR3 amino acids: CAGGQGIDGYTF. In DNA form, the CDR3 reads TGTGCCGGAGGACAGGGCATCGATGGCTACACCTTC.

This chain joins TRBV28 and TRBJ1-1, with TRBD1 as a possible D gene (5 bases). This CDR3 spans 15 amino acids. Germline V lookup: CDR1 MDHEN, CDR2 SYDVKM. V gave up 7 bases and J gave up 1 base, with 16 bases separating them. The CDR3 DNA follows: TGTGCCAGCACCCTCGGGGCTGAGGGGAACACTGAAGCTTTCTTT. Translating gives CASTLGAEGNTEAFF.

This clone was detected once. V usage is TRBV7-9 and J usage is TRBJ2-1; the D gene is possibly TRBD1 (6 bases). Germline CDR1 is SEHNR and CDR2 is FQNEAQ (reference sequence). The CDR3 length is 12 residues. V was cut by 5 bases and J by 9 bases, with 11 bases left in between. CDR3 nucleotides: TGTGCCAGCAGCCTAAACAGGGCTGAGCAGTTCTTC. Its translation: CASSLNRAEQFF.

The rearrangement links TRBV7-9 to TRBJ1-2; no clear D. The V gene's germline CDR1 is SEHNR and CDR2 FQNEAQ (reference sequence). V was cut by 1 base and J by 4 bases, with 13 bases left in between. The CDR3 runs 15 residues. In nucleotides, the CDR3 is TGTGCCAGCAGCTTAGATGGTCGCGCGCCCTATGGCTACACCTTC. Translation gives CASSLDGRAPYGYTF.

The chain uses TRBV6-5 and TRBJ2-7; D remains ambiguous. The germline gives CDR1 MNHEY, CDR2 SVGAGI. V lost 2 bases and J lost 2, with 10 bases in between. This CDR3 spans 14 amino acids. The CDR3 DNA reads TGTGCCAGCAGTTACAACCCAAAGACCTACGAGCAGTACTTC. This translates into CASSYNPKTYEQYF.

This rearrangement joins TRBV6-6 to TRBJ1-5; D is unclear. This CDR3 is 14 amino acids long. CDR1 is MNHNY and CDR2 is SVGAGI in the germline V gene (reference sequence). The germline V and J ends were trimmed by 7 bases and 2 bases, with 12 bases remaining between them. CDR3 protein: CASTIHDGNQPQHF. CDR3 DNA sequence: TGTGCCAGCACCATCCATGATGGCAATCAGCCCCAGCATTTT.

The rearrangement uses TRBV10-3 and TRBJ1-2; TRBD1 aligns across 7 bases. This CDR3 region has 13 residues. The V gene end was trimmed by 5 bases and the J gene end by 0 bases; junction bases not matched to a gene: 0. Germline V CDR1 and CDR2: ENHRY, SYGVKD. CDR3 coding DNA: TGTGCCATCAGTAGGGGGCCTAACTATGGCTACACCTTC. Protein: CAISRGPNYGYTF.

This clone has only a few counts. This chain links TRBV28 with TRBJ2-2; 15 bases line up with TRBD2. With V trimmed by 3 bases and J by 2 bases, 1 base remained unmatched. The CDR3 covers 17 residues. Germline CDR1 is MDHEN and CDR2 is SYDVKM. The CDR3 DNA is TGTGCCAGCAGTTTGGGACTAGCGGGAGGTAACACCGGGGAGCTGTTTTTT. Encoded protein: CASSLGLAGGNTGELFF.